The clone carrying this T cell receptor beta chain showed up just once. The antigen remains unidentified. The sample comes from a study of cytomegalovirus exposure and HLA in healthy donors. About the study: Earlier sequencing of some 170 million T cells yielded 120 million or so unique TCR beta sequences. About 80 million unique TCRs from HLA-typed donors were held in an early data release. Study-level findings and limits: By HLA locus, TCR association rates varied in a later analysis, with DRB1 showing the most and HLA-C the fewest. The dataset shows that most TCR sequences were rare, while some public TCRs occurred in many donors.

PCR amplification relied on 60 Vbeta primers (plus 13 Jbeta primers). The assay was immunoSEQ multiplex PCR, and TCRdb's table has in-frame clones only and misses some. The data contain 150,000 to 200,000 clones, around 80% of them singletons. V lost 8 bases, J lost 5 bases, and 9 bases lay in between. This CDR3 comprises 12 residues. The germline CDR1 and CDR2 sequences are SGHDN and FVKESK. The sequence came from a woman aged 60 to 75 in good health and CMV-seropositive. The chain has TRBV14 and TRBJ2-2; tentatively, D is TRBD1 (5 bases). The sample was PBMCs. The CDR3 region is CASQQGTGELFF. In DNA, the CDR3 is TGTGCCAGCCAGCAGGGTACCGGGGAGCTGTTTTTT.